Below, 2 T cell receptor beta chains from the same sample are listed, as sequenced in a study of blood T cell repertoires in COVID-19 (dated by TCRdb to 2018 to 2021). Receptors were amplified or captured by the immunoSEQ multiplex PCR assay. The source is immuneACCESS, and TCRdb retained only in-frame sequences with V and J called. Part of the clones is not carried over; for the studies checked, unresolved V genes explain less than half of this, and the remainder is unexplained. In this sample the table shows around 92,000 clones, roughly 89% of which occur a single time. 5% to 6.5% of the sample is taken by the ten largest. Sequencing used peripheral blood. These receptors all come from an elderly woman with active COVID-19.

The rearrangement links TRBV5-1 to TRBJ2-3; 10 bases are a match to TRBD2. Trimming at V came to 3 bases and at J to 4 bases, leaving 5 bases not matched to a gene. Germline V lookup: CDR1 SGHRS, CDR2 YFSETQ. There are 15 residues in the CDR3. The CDR3 coding sequence is TGCGCCAGCAGCTCGGAGACTAGCGGGTCAGATACGCAGTATTTT. It encodes CASSSETSGSDTQYF.

In its sample, this clone was seen once. The chain carries TRBV28 and TRBJ1-5; D call uncertain. Trimming removed 6 bases from V and 6 bases from J, with 21 bases in between. Per germline, CDR1 MDHEN and CDR2 SYDVKM. The CDR3 length is 16 residues. The CDR3 sequence: CASSLRASAVGQPQHF. The CDR3 DNA follows: TGTGCCAGCAGCCTGAGGGCCTCCGCGGTGGGTCAGCCCCAGCATTTT.